What follows are 12 T cell receptor beta chains derived from one specimen sequenced in a study of blood T cells in healthy people across ages. Primers used in a second PCR of roughly 6 to 11 cycles were a sample-barcoded 5' primer and a J-beta primer mix. TCRdb re-analysed the 5' RACE reads in MiXCR, keeping a single row per CDR3 protein. The repertoire holds fewer than 750,000 distinct CDR3 sequences, with around 52% as singletons. The sample comprised blood. Every receptor here comes from a woman of 80 years or more in good health.

The CDR3 DNA is TGTGCCAGCAGTGAACCCGTTTCAGATACGCAGTATTTT. This encodes CASSEPVSDTQYF. This rearrangement joins TRBV25-1 to TRBJ2-3, with D unresolved. V dropped 2 bases and J dropped 4 bases, with 7 bases sitting between them. The CDR3 spans 13 residues. CDR1 is MGHDK and CDR2 is SYGVNS in the germline V gene.

This sequence joins TRBV6-6 and TRBJ2-3; TRBD1 or TRBD2 may be the D gene (5 bases each). The CDR3 extends over 17 amino acids. Trimming took off 2 bases at V and 2 bases at J, with 17 bases between the two ends. CDR1 is MNHNY and CDR2 is SVGAGI in the germline V gene (reference sequence). The CDR3: CASSYRGTGLPTDTQYF. The DNA for the CDR3 is TGTGCCAGCAGTTACAGGGGAACGGGGCTACCCACAGATACGCAGTATTTT.

This clonotype was seen many times. The rearrangement uses TRBV29-1 and TRBJ2-7, with no clear D. CDR3 length equals 14 residues. Germline V CDR1 and CDR2: SQVTM, ANQGSEA. Trimming pared 1 base from V and 2 bases from J, leaving 12 bases between. DNA of the CDR3: TGCAGCGTTGAAGTATTTAGCAGTACCTACGAGCAGTACTTC. Amino acids: CSVEVFSSTYEQYF.

The chain links TRBV20-1 to TRBJ2-1; 8 bases agree with TRBD2. The CDR3 has 12 residues. J was trimmed by 7 bases and V by 8 bases; bases with no gene match: 7. CDR1 is DFQATT, CDR2 SNEGSKA, per germline (reference sequence). The chain's CDR3 is CSTRGVLNEQFF. The CDR3, as DNA: TGCAGTACGCGGGGGGTGTTGAATGAGCAGTTCTTC.

The chain employs TRBV28 and TRBJ2-1; 7 positions agree with TRBD2. J gave up 6 bases and V 2 bases, and 7 bases lay outside the gene matches. Looked up from germline, CDR1 is MDHEN and CDR2 is SYDVKM. The CDR3 totals 15 residues. CDR3 amino acids: CASSLEGLVFNEQFF. For the CDR3, the DNA is TGTGCCAGCAGTTTAGAAGGACTAGTTTTCAATGAGCAGTTCTTC.

The table lists this clonotype with many counts. The V gene is TRBV20-1, the J gene TRBJ2-1; 7 bases agree with TRBD2. V lost 0 bases to trimming and J lost 7 bases; unmatched junction nucleotides: 9. Germline V CDR1 and CDR2: DFQATT, SNEGSKA (reference sequence). CDR3 length: 15 residues. CDR3 nucleotides: TGCAGTGCTAGAGATCGTCTAGCGGCCTGGAATGAGCAGTTCTTC. Its protein product is CSARDRLAAWNEQFF.

V gene TRBV28 combines with J gene TRBJ2-5; 11 nucleotides agree with TRBD2. The CDR3 totals 16 residues. V shed 5 bases and J 3 bases; nucleotides not matched to a gene: 8. Germline V lookup: CDR1 MDHEN, CDR2 SYDVKM. For the CDR3, the DNA is TGTGCCAGCAGTCCACCACTAGCGGGGGTAAAAGAGACCCAGTACTTC. This sequence encodes CASSPPLAGVKETQYF.

This clonotype showed up many times. The gene calls are TRBV7-9 and TRBJ1-2, with 8 bases that match TRBD1. The germline gives CDR1 SEHNR, CDR2 FQNEAQ (reference sequence). The CDR3 sequence is 13 residues long. The J segment lost 6 bases and the V segment lost 1 base, leaving 1 base of the junction unmatched. CDR3 coding DNA: TGTGCCAGCAGCTTAGAACAGGGGGATGGCTACACCTTC. Encoded protein: CASSLEQGDGYTF. The entire variable domain, with the rest obtained from reference TRBV7-9 and TRBJ1-2, is as follows: DTGVSQNPRHKITKRGQNVTFRCDPISEHNRLYWYRQTLGQGPEFLTYFQNEAQLEKSRLLSDRFSAERPKGSFSTLEIQRTEQGDSAMYLCASSLEQGDGYTFGSGTRLTVV.

Comments on this clonotype: A much larger clone differs by one base, so this may be a read error. V usage is TRBV28 and J usage is TRBJ2-5, with 12 bases that match TRBD2. In germline, CDR1 is MDHEN, CDR2 SYDVKM. There are 15 residues in the CDR3. DNA of the CDR3: TGTGTCACCACCCTAGCGGGAGGGCCGTACGATACCCAGTACTTC. It specifies CVTTLAGGPYDTQYF.

The chain combines TRBV3-1 with TRBJ1-6, with D possibly TRBD1 on 5 matching bases. The germline V gene encodes CDR1 LGHDT and CDR2 YNNKEL (reference sequence). V shed 3 bases and J shed 9 bases, with 15 bases lying between them. There are 15 residues in the CDR3. The CDR3 reads CASSHSGAVASPLHF. In nucleotides, the CDR3 is TGTGCCAGCAGCCATTCCGGGGCGGTAGCTTCACCCCTCCACTTT.

This clonotype was seen a few times. V usage is TRBV6-2 or TRBV6-3 and J usage is TRBJ2-7; the D call may be TRBD1 or TRBD2 (5 bases each). The last part of the DNA fits TRBJ2-5 better; the J call may be wrong. CDR1 and CDR2 from the germline V gene are MNHEY and SVGEGT. This CDR3 comprises 15 residues. CDR3 in amino acids: CASSQWTNQRGTQYF. CDR3 DNA: TGTGCCAGCAGCCAATGGACCAACCAGAGGGGGACCCAGTACTTC.

This chain uses TRBV9 with TRBJ2-3, with 9 bases matching TRBD1. Germline CDR1 and CDR2: SGDLS and YYNGEE. This CDR3 contains 15 residues. V lost 4 bases and J lost 3; bases outside the gene matches: 6. CDR3 nucleotide sequence: TGTGCCAGCAGCCACCCCGGGACAGGGACAGATACGCAGTATTTT. Amino acids: CASSHPGTGTDTQYF.